Presented here are 17 T cell receptor beta chains from one specimen sequenced in a study of T cell changes during pregnancy in multiple sclerosis (dated by TCRdb to 2018 to 2020). Library preparation employed the immunoSEQ multiplex PCR assay. TCRdb limited this immuneACCESS table to in-frame rearrangements with V and J called. A share of clones is missing; checked studies link under half to unresolved V genes, and the rest is unexplained. The sample table contains about 38,000 clones; only one count was recorded for about nine tenths of them. About an eighth of the sample belongs to the ten largest clones. This specimen was CD8+ T cells from peripheral blood mononuclear cells, taken after pregnancy. The receptors were sampled from a female donor with multiple sclerosis, enrolled in a pregnancy study.

The chain recombines TRBV19 with TRBJ2-1; TRBD2 matches 10 bases. Germline assignment: CDR1 LNHDA and CDR2 SQIVND (reference sequence). Germline trimming cut 6 bases from V and 7 bases from J; bases unmatched to any gene: 9. The CDR3 extends over 15 amino acids. CDR3 bases: TGTGCCAGTAGACCCCTAGCGGGAGCTGGGAATGAGCAGTTCTTC. Residues: CASRPLAGAGNEQFF. The variable domain in full, completed from reference TRBV19 and TRBJ2-1, reads DGGITQSPKYLFRKEGQNVTLSCEQNLNHDAMYWYRQDPGQGLRLIYYSQIVNDFQKGDIAEGYSVSREKKESFPLTVTSAQKNPTAFYLCASRPLAGAGNEQFFGPGTRLTVL.

V is TRBV9 and J is TRBJ1-1; D might be TRBD1 (6 bases). Trimming cost V 7 bases and J 0 bases, with 10 bases left between them. The CDR3 runs 13 residues. CDR1 is SGDLS, CDR2 YYNGEE, per germline. CDR3 bases: TGTGCCAGCCGTAAGGGGGTGAACACTGAAGCTTTCTTT. It specifies CASRKGVNTEAFF.

J is TRBJ2-7 and V is TRBV2, with TRBD2 matching over 8 bases. V lost 2 bases, J lost 6 bases, and 9 bases stayed unmatched. This CDR3 is built from 15 residues. Germline CDR1 SNHLY, CDR2 FYNNEI. The CDR3 DNA reads as TGTGCCAGCAGTGAAAGGTTTAGCGGGACCAGCGAGCAGTACTTC. Translated, it gives CASSERFSGTSEQYF.

The rearrangement links TRBV6-1 to TRBJ2-7, with 8 positions matching TRBD1. The germline V gene has CDR1 MNHNS and CDR2 SASEGT. V was clipped by 0 bases and J by 4 bases; unmatched bases: 8. This CDR3 comprises 16 residues. The CDR3 sequence: CASSEAVGQGGYEQYF. CDR3 coding DNA: TGTGCCAGCAGTGAAGCAGTAGGACAGGGTGGGTACGAGCAGTACTTC.

This CDR3 is CASSEYPLSGYTF. CDR3 nucleotide sequence: TGTGCCAGCAGTGAATACCCCCTGAGTGGCTACACCTTC. The chain employs TRBV6-1 and TRBJ1-2; D gene unclear. From germline, CDR1 is MNHNS and CDR2 SASEGT. The CDR3 is 13 amino acids. The ends were cut back, 2 bases at V and 7 bases at J, with 11 bases in the middle.

The V and J genes are TRBV6-6 and TRBJ1-1; D is unclear. This CDR3 has 13 amino acids. Germline lookup yields CDR1 MNHNY and CDR2 SVGAGI (reference sequence). V was cut by 2 bases and J by 1 base, with 5 bases left in between. In DNA form, the CDR3 reads TGTGCCAGCAGTTACAACACGAACACTGAAGCTTTCTTT. This translates into CASSYNTNTEAFF.

The V call is TRBV9, the J call TRBJ2-3; 9 positions match TRBD2. Unmatched junction bases numbered 5, after V lost 0 bases and J lost 6 bases. Germline lookup yields CDR1 SGDLS and CDR2 YYNGEE. This CDR3 has 15 residues. CDR3 loop: CASSVGWTSADTQYF. For the CDR3, the DNA is TGTGCCAGCAGCGTAGGGTGGACTAGCGCGGATACGCAGTATTTT.

This sequence joins TRBV4-2 and TRBJ2-7, with a possible D match to TRBD1 (7 bases). The V gene lost 4 bases and the J gene lost 3 bases, with 16 bases spanning the gap. The CDR3 extends over 15 amino acids. Germline loops: CDR1 LGHNA, CDR2 YNFKEQ. The CDR3 bases are TGTGCCAGCAGCCCCCGCAGGGGGGTCCTCTACGAGCAGTACTTC. Amino acids: CASSPRRGVLYEQYF.

In DNA, the CDR3 is TGTGCCTGGAGTACACCGGGACAGGTGAACTATGGCTACACCTTC. Its protein product is CAWSTPGQVNYGYTF. The chain employs TRBV30 and TRBJ1-2; 8 bases line up with TRBD1. CDR1 is GTSNPN, CDR2 SVGIG, per germline (reference sequence). V dropped 2 bases and J dropped 2; count of bases not matched to a gene: 7. CDR3 size: 15 residues. Looking up the rest from reference TRBV30 and TRBJ1-2 gives the full variable domain: SQTIHQWPATLVQPVGSPLSLECTVEGTSNPNLYWYRQAAGRGLQLLFYSVGIGQISSEVPQNLSASRPQDRQFILSSKKLLLSDSGFYLCAWSTPGQVNYGYTFGSGTRLTVV.

The CDR3 nucleotides read TGCGCCAGCAGCTATGGGGCAGCCATCTCCTACGAGCAGTACTTC. Amino acid sequence: CASSYGAAISYEQYF. The chain joins TRBV4-1 to TRBJ2-7; tentatively, D is TRBD1 (5 bases). V was trimmed by 5 bases and J by 0 bases, leaving 14 bases between them. The CDR3 covers 15 residues. Germline lookup yields CDR1 MGHRA and CDR2 YSYEKL.

The genes are TRBV7-9 and TRBJ1-1, with TRBD1 identical over 8 bases. CDR3 length: 17 residues. Losses at the gene ends were 3 bases for V and 3 bases for J; bases not matched to a gene: 12. The germline V gene has CDR1 SEHNR and CDR2 FQNEAQ (reference sequence). The CDR3 bases are TGTGCCAGCAGCTTTCCTTATGGTACGGACAGGGACACTGAAGCTTTCTTT. It is translated as CASSFPYGTDRDTEAFF.

The chain employs TRBV5-1 and TRBJ2-1; TRBD2 aligns across 13 bases. CDR1 is SGHRS and CDR2 is YFSETQ in the germline V gene. V dropped 0 bases and J dropped 8; count of bases not matched to a gene: 17. The CDR3 has 20 residues. Here the CDR3 DNA reads TGCGCCAGCAGCTTGGCAAGTGGACTAGCGGGAGTACGGCTGCGCGATGAGCAGTTCTTC. This codes for CASSLASGLAGVRLRDEQFF.

In its sample, this clone was seen once. This chain connects TRBV7-9 to TRBJ2-2; 11 bases are a match to TRBD2. This CDR3 has 17 amino acids. V was clipped by 4 bases and J by 0 bases; unmatched bases: 4. Germline CDR1 is SEHNR and CDR2 is FQNEAQ (reference sequence). The CDR3 sequence: CASSWVGLAANTGELFF. As DNA, the CDR3 is TGTGCCAGCAGCTGGGTGGGACTAGCGGCGAACACCGGGGAGCTGTTTTTT.

The chain uses TRBV28 and TRBJ2-1; 11 bases are a match to TRBD2. Germline V gives CDR1 MDHEN, CDR2 SYDVKM. This CDR3 spans 16 amino acids. V lost 3 bases, J lost 5 bases, and 6 bases stayed unmatched. The CDR3 bases are TGTGCCAGCAGTTTTGTACTAGCGGGAGCCCACAATGAGCAGTTCTTC. Translating it yields CASSFVLAGAHNEQFF.

The gene calls are TRBV2 and TRBJ2-1; the match to TRBD1 covers 7 bases. The CDR3 runs 16 residues. Germline lookup yields CDR1 SNHLY and CDR2 FYNNEI. V dropped 6 bases and J dropped 6; count of bases not matched to a gene: 14. DNA for the CDR3: TGTGCCAGCAGAGTTTCTCCGGGACAGCTCATCAATGAGCAGTTCTTC. Protein product: CASRVSPGQLINEQFF.

V is TRBV7-2 and J is TRBJ2-2, with D perhaps matching TRBD1 (6 bases). The CDR3 loop spans 14 amino acids. Germline lookup yields CDR1 SGHTA and CDR2 FQGNSA. Trimming stripped 5 bases from V and 1 base from J, with 8 bases between. CDR3 protein: CASSAQGNTGELFF. The CDR3 region has the DNA TGTGCCAGCAGCGCACAGGGGAACACCGGGGAGCTGTTTTTT. Drawing the rest from reference TRBV7-2 and TRBJ2-2, the complete variable domain is GAGVSQSPSNKVTEKGKDVELRCDPISGHTALYWYRQSLGQGLEFLIYFQGNSAPDKSGLPSDRFSAERTGGSVSTLTIQRTQQEDSAVYLCASSAQGNTGELFFGEGSRLTVL.

This chain links TRBV6-5 with TRBJ1-1, with TRBD1 matching over 10 bases. With V trimmed by 5 bases and J by 3 bases, 6 bases remained unmatched. Looked up from germline, CDR1 is MNHEY and CDR2 is SVGAGI. This CDR3 has 15 residues. The CDR3 loop reads CASSRQGARDTEAFF. Here the CDR3 DNA reads TGTGCCAGCAGTCGACAGGGGGCCAGGGACACTGAAGCTTTCTTT.